This entry lists 26 T cell receptor beta chains sequenced from one sample in a study of blood T cell repertoires in COVID-19. Only in-frame clones appear in the TCRdb table, and some are missing; sequencing was by immunoSEQ multiplex PCR. The table has around 99,000 clones, approximately 84% seen once. Sequencing was carried out using peripheral blood. Source of these receptors: a woman in her fifties or sixties with acute or convalescent COVID-19.

This sequence joins TRBV5-1 and TRBJ1-1; a weak D match, TRBD1 (5 bases). The CDR3 totals 14 residues. CDR1 and CDR2 (germline): SGHRS, YFSETQ. V was trimmed by 2 bases and J by 6 bases, leaving 14 bases between them. The chain's CDR3 is CASSFILWGAEAFF. The DNA for the CDR3 is TGCGCCAGCAGCTTCATACTCTGGGGGGCTGAAGCTTTCTTT. The full variable domain, in which reference TRBV5-1 and TRBJ1-1 provide the parts outside the CDR3, is KAGVTQTPRYLIKTRGQQVTLSCSPISGHRSVSWYQQTPGQGLQFLFEYFSETQRNKGNFPGRFSGRQFSNSRSEMNVSTLELGDSALYLCASSFILWGAEAFFGQGTRLTVV.

V and J are TRBV9 and TRBJ1-6; 8 nucleotides match TRBD1. The junction had 2 bases not matched to a gene; V was cut back by 0 bases and J by 6 bases. CDR3 length: 15 amino acids. CDR1 is SGDLS, CDR2 YYNGEE, per germline. CDR3 coding DNA: TGTGCCAGCAGCGTAGGGACAGGGAGTAATTCACCCCTCCACTTT. It is translated as CASSVGTGSNSPLHF.

The genes are TRBV7-8 and TRBJ1-5, with TRBD1 identical over 8 bases. With 0 bases clipped from V and 3 bases from J, the junction kept 4 bases outside the gene matches. The CDR3 consists of 16 residues. Germline CDR1 SGHVS, CDR2 FQNEAQ. CDR3 DNA sequence: TGTGCCAGCAGCTTAGCTGGGACAGGCGTCAATCAGCCCCAGCATTTT. This codes for CASSLAGTGVNQPQHF. The full variable domain, in which reference TRBV7-8 and TRBJ1-5 provide the parts outside the CDR3, is GAGVSQSPRYKVAKRGQDVALRCDPISGHVSLFWYQQALGQGPEFLTYFQNEAQLDKSGLPSDRFFAERPEGSVSTLKIQRTQQEDSAVYLCASSLAGTGVNQPQHFGDGTRLSIL.

The V and J genes are TRBV5-1 and TRBJ2-2; D possibly corresponds to TRBD1 (5 bases). Germline loops: CDR1 SGHRS, CDR2 YFSETQ. V was pared by 4 bases and J by 5 bases, with 15 bases between. This CDR3 has 15 residues. The CDR3 sequence is CASSLEWGTTGELFF. CDR3 coding DNA: TGCGCCAGCAGCCTGGAATGGGGCACGACCGGGGAGCTGTTTTTT.

The chain recombines TRBV12-3 or TRBV12-4 with TRBJ1-1, with D possibly matching TRBD1 (6 bases). The CDR3 is made up of 13 amino acids. V shed 8 bases and J shed 4 bases, with 14 bases lying between them. For the CDR3, the DNA is TGTGCCAGCGGGAACAGGGTTCGCACTGAAGCTTTCTTT. It yields the protein CASGNRVRTEAFF.

The chain couples TRBV2 to TRBJ1-2; TRBD1 agrees at 9 bases. The length of the CDR3 is 14 residues. V lost 7 bases, J lost 7 bases, and 10 bases stayed unmatched. The germline V gene encodes CDR1 SNHLY and CDR2 FYNNEI. CDR3 region: CASKWGQGGGGYTF. The CDR3 nucleotides are TGTGCCAGCAAATGGGGACAGGGTGGCGGTGGCTACACCTTC.

The V call is TRBV5-1, the J call TRBJ2-1, with TRBD1 matching over 7 bases. Germline trimming cut 3 bases from V and 4 bases from J; bases unmatched to any gene: 7. This CDR3 region has 15 residues. Germline V gene data show CDR1 as SGHRS and CDR2 as YFSETQ. The CDR3 here is CASSSGTVGYNEQFF. The CDR3 DNA follows: TGCGCCAGCAGCTCCGGGACAGTGGGGTACAATGAGCAGTTCTTC.

V gene TRBV7-9 combines with J gene TRBJ1-2, with TRBD1 matching 9 bases. CDR3 length: 16 amino acids. Unmatched junction bases numbered 11, after V lost 1 base and J lost 8 bases. Germline V lookup: CDR1 SEHNR, CDR2 FQNEAQ (reference sequence). DNA of the CDR3: TGTGCCAGCAGCTTAGACAGGGGGCGCACGGGGGCCGGCTACACCTTC. Its protein is CASSLDRGRTGAGYTF.

The rearrangement uses TRBV19 and TRBJ1-2, with 7 bases lining up with TRBD1. With 5 bases clipped from V and 10 bases from J, the junction kept 7 bases outside the gene matches. The CDR3 has 12 residues. CDR1 LNHDA and CDR2 SQIVND come from the germline V gene (reference sequence). This chain's CDR3 is CASSFQTGDYTF. CDR3 in DNA: TGTGCCAGTAGTTTTCAAACAGGGGACTACACCTTC.

The V gene is TRBV6-5, the J gene TRBJ1-4; D perhaps matches TRBD1 (5 bases). The germline V gene encodes CDR1 MNHEY and CDR2 SVGAGI. Trimming left V 3 bases short and J 7 bases short, with 15 bases between. The CDR3 loop spans 15 amino acids. CDR3 nucleotide sequence: TGTGCCAGCAGTTATTCGGGGGGGATTAGTGAAAAACTGTTTTTT. Its translation: CASSYSGGISEKLFF.

The gene calls are TRBV6-5 and TRBJ2-3; TRBD1 is a possible D gene (6 bases). In germline, CDR1 is MNHEY, CDR2 SVGAGI. The length of the CDR3 is 15 residues. V lost 5 bases and J 2 bases, leaving 14 bases between the germline ends. Written as DNA, the CDR3 is TGTGCCAGCAGTAGATATGGACAGTACACAGATACGCAGTATTTT. Residues: CASSRYGQYTDTQYF.

This chain links TRBV2 with TRBJ2-2; 9 bases match TRBD2. V trimming: 8 bases; J trimming: 7 bases; junction bases outside the gene matches: 8. Germline V gene data show CDR1 as SNHLY and CDR2 as FYNNEI. The CDR3 spans 14 residues. The CDR3 region is CASAGGGARGELFF. DNA for the CDR3: TGTGCCAGCGCTGGCGGGGGGGCCCGCGGGGAGCTGTTTTTT.

This clone was found once. The chain couples TRBV19 to TRBJ1-5, with D possibly TRBD1 on 5 matching bases. The CDR3 is 16 amino acids. The V end was cut by 7 bases, the J end by 0 bases, with 16 bases between. Germline CDR1 LNHDA, CDR2 SQIVND (reference sequence). CDR3 nucleotide sequence: TGTGCCAGTAAAGGGCAGGACGGACATAGCAATCAGCCCCAGCATTTT. This translates into CASKGQDGHSNQPQHF.

This chain connects TRBV12-5 to TRBJ1-1; TRBD1 aligns across 10 bases. The CDR3 has 16 amino acids. Germline V gives CDR1 LGHNT, CDR2 FRNRAP. Trimming took 1 base from V and 2 from J; bases not matched to a gene: 4. The CDR3 DNA sequence: TGTGCTAGTGGTTTGGGACAGGGGGCTATAAACACTGAAGCTTTCTTT. Its protein product is CASGLGQGAINTEAFF.

The table lists this clone with a count of one. The chain has TRBV30 and TRBJ2-5; no firm D call. The germline V gene encodes CDR1 GTSNPN and CDR2 SVGIG (reference sequence). This CDR3 is 10 amino acids long. V lost 1 base, J lost 8 bases, and 5 bases lay in between. CDR3 sequence (DNA): TGTGCCTGGAGTGGACAAACCCAGTACTTC. This sequence encodes CAWSGQTQYF.

The chain couples TRBV14 to TRBJ1-1; D unresolved. This CDR3 contains 13 residues. Trimming stripped 4 bases from V and 2 bases from J, with 8 bases between. Per germline, CDR1 SGHDN and CDR2 FVKESK. CDR3 in amino acids: CASSPGLNTEAFF. The CDR3 DNA reads TGTGCCAGCAGCCCGGGTTTAAACACTGAAGCTTTCTTT.

The CDR3 sequence: CSVDTGNTGELFF. For the CDR3, the DNA is TGCAGCGTTGATACGGGGAACACCGGGGAGCTGTTTTTT. This chain uses TRBV29-1 with TRBJ2-2, with D unresolved. Germline V gene lookup returns CDR1 SQVTM and CDR2 ANQGSEA. Trimming removed 3 bases from V and 1 base from J, with 6 bases in between. CDR3 size: 13 residues.

Only a few counts were recorded for this clone. The chain uses TRBV18 and TRBJ1-1; maybe TRBD1 (6 bases). CDR1 is KGHSH and CDR2 is LQKENI in the germline V gene. The CDR3 has 12 residues. V lost 3 bases and J 10 bases, leaving 12 bases between the germline ends. The CDR3 loop reads CASSPQGMVAFF. Here the CDR3 DNA reads TGTGCCAGCTCACCGCAGGGGATGGTAGCTTTCTTT.

There are a few counts of this clone. The V gene is TRBV7-9, the J gene TRBJ1-2; D gene ambiguous. Trimming took off 3 bases at V and 7 bases at J, with 6 bases between the two ends. The CDR3 spans 11 residues. Germline V gives CDR1 SEHNR, CDR2 FQNEAQ (reference sequence). Here the CDR3 reads CASSLRGGYTF. CDR3 DNA: TGTGCCAGCAGCTTGCGTGGTGGCTACACCTTC.

This sequence joins TRBV6-5 and TRBJ2-2; TRBD1 matches 8 bases. The V gene's germline CDR1 is MNHEY and CDR2 SVGAGI. V dropped 4 bases and J dropped 1; count of bases not matched to a gene: 5. The CDR3 sequence is 16 residues long. The CDR3 nucleotides are TGTGCCAGCAGTTCCCAGACAGGGGTGAACACCGGGGAGCTGTTTTTT. This translates into CASSSQTGVNTGELFF.

The chain couples TRBV18 to TRBJ1-3; 9 nucleotides line up with TRBD1. Germline V gene lookup returns CDR1 KGHSH and CDR2 LQKENI. V gave up 3 bases and J gave up 2 bases; unmatched junction bases: 11. The CDR3 extends over 18 amino acids. CDR3 region: CASSPRPLQGATGNTIYF. In DNA, the CDR3 is TGTGCCAGCTCACCCAGGCCGTTACAGGGGGCTACTGGAAACACCATATATTTT.

This chain links TRBV30 with TRBJ2-7; D is possibly TRBD1 (6 bases). Between the trimmed V and J ends, which lost 2 bases and 4 bases, there was a span of 27 bases. CDR1 is GTSNPN, CDR2 SVGIG, per germline (reference sequence). The CDR3 length is 18 residues. Written as DNA, the CDR3 is TGTGCCTGGAGTTATCGCAGTCGCTCGGCAGGGGTTTTGTACGAGCAGTACTTC. Protein product: CAWSYRSRSAGVLYEQYF.

This rearrangement joins TRBV7-5 to TRBJ2-1; the DNA was not compared with TRBD2, the D call given in the table. TRBV7-5 is designated a pseudogene. The CDR3 has 17 residues. CDR3 residues: CVRSHYRTTPSYNEQFF. The CDR3 bases are TGTGTCAGAAGTCATTATCGGACTACGCCGTCCTACAATGAGCAGTTCTTC.

V and J are TRBV19 and TRBJ1-1; 7 bases agree with TRBD1. The germline V gene has CDR1 LNHDA and CDR2 SQIVND (reference sequence). V dropped 3 bases and J dropped 5; count of bases not matched to a gene: 9. The length of the CDR3 is 15 residues. The CDR3 reads CASSIRTDRSTEAFF. CDR3 in DNA: TGTGCCAGTAGTATCAGGACGGACAGGTCAACTGAAGCTTTCTTT.

The genes are TRBV6-5 and TRBJ1-1, with D possibly being TRBD1 (5 bases). Germline V gene lookup returns CDR1 MNHEY and CDR2 SVGAGI. The V gene lost 0 bases and the J gene lost 3 bases, with 8 bases spanning the gap. This CDR3 region has 14 residues. The CDR3 sequence: CASSYSWGDTEAFF. DNA of the CDR3: TGTGCCAGCAGTTACTCGTGGGGGGACACTGAAGCTTTCTTT.

Here the CDR3 reads CASSQFATGGETQYF. The CDR3 bases are TGTGCCAGCAGCCAGTTCGCAACAGGGGGAGAGACCCAGTACTTC. The chain is built from TRBV3-1 (or the pseudogene TRBV3-2) and TRBJ2-5; 8 positions agree with TRBD1. J lost 4 bases, V lost 3 bases, and 7 bases had no gene match. The CDR3 has 15 amino acids. From germline, CDR1 is LGHDT and CDR2 YNNKEL (reference sequence).